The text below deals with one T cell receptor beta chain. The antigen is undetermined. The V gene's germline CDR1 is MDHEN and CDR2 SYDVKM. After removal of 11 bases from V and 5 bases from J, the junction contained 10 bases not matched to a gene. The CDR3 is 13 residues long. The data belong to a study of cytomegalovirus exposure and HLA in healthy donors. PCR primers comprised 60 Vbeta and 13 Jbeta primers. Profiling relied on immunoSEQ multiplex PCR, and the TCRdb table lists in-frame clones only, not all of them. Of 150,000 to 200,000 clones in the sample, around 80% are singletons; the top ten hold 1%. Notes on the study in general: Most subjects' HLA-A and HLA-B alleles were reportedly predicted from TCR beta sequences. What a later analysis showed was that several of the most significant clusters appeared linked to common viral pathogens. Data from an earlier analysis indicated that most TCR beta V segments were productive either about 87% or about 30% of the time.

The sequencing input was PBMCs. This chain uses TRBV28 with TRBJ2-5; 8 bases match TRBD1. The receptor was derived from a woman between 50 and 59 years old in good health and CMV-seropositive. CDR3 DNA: TGTGCCCAAAGCAGGGGGCTAGGGGAGACCCAGTACTTC. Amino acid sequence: CAQSRGLGETQYF.